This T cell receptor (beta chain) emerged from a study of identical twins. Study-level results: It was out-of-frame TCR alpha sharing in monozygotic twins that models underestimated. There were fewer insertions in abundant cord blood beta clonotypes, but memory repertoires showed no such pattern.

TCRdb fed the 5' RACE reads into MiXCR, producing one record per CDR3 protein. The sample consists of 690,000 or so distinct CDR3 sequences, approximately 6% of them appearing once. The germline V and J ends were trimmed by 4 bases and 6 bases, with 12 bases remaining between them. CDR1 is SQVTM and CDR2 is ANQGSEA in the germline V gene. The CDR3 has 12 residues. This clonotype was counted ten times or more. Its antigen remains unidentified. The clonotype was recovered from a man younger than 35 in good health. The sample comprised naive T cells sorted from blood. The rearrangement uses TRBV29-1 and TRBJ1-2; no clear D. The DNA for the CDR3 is TGCAGCGTTGTCGGGGTTACGGATGGCTACACCTTC. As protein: CSVVGVTDGYTF.